The clone carrying this TCR beta chain was observed at least ten times. The antigen remains unidentified. CDR3 size: 17 residues. Trimming removed 2 bases at V and 0 bases at J, with 14 bases between. The germline CDR1 and CDR2 sequences are SEHNR and FQNEAQ (reference sequence). As for time point: newly diagnosed GD, antithyroid drugs for less than 3 months. Preparation of the TCR library used RNA extracted from PBMCs. The data were obtained in a study of regulatory T cells in long-lasting Graves disease. Study results and limitations: There were preferences for TRBV28, TRBJ1-2 and TRBJ2-5 in persistent disease.

Building of the TCR beta libraries involved iRepertoire HTBI primers and Arm-PCR of CDR3 regions. TCRdb re-analysed the multiplex PCR reads in MiXCR, keeping a single row per CDR3 protein. The sample includes about 420,000 distinct CDR3 sequences, around 17% of them seen just once. These data also formed part of another study, on T cells in Graves' hyperthyroidism and ophthalmopathy. That work states: Using the HTBI primer set, a first-round RT-PCR was run on the TCR CDR3. Most thyroid clonotypes expanded above 0.001 appeared in blood too. A 13 V-J signature model discriminated ophthalmopathy versus stable hyperthyroidism.

The sequences come from peripheral blood mononuclear cells (PBMCs), collected at new diagnosis, from a patient treated with antithyroid drugs. This receptor was identified in a woman in her late teens or twenties with Graves disease. This chain links TRBV7-9 with TRBJ2-1; possibly TRBD2 for D (5 bases). This CDR3 reads CASSLTLAKSSYNEQFF. The CDR3 DNA reads as TGTGCCAGCAGCTTAACCCTAGCAAAGAGCTCCTACAATGAGCAGTTCTTC. The full variable domain, with the rest looked up from reference TRBV7-9 and TRBJ2-1, is DTGVSQNPRHKITKRGQNVTFRCDPISEHNRLYWYRQTLGQGPEFLTYFQNEAQLEKSRLLSDRFSAERPKGSFSTLEIQRTEQGDSAMYLCASSLTLAKSSYNEQFFGPGTRLTVL.